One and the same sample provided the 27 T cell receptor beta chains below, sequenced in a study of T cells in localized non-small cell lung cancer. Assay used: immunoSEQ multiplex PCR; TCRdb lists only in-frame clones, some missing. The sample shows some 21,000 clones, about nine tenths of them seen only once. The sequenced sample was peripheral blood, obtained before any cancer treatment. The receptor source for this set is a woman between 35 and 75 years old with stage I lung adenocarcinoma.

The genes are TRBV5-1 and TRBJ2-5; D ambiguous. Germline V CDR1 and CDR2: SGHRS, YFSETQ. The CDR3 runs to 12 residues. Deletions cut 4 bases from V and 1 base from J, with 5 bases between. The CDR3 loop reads CASSIPQETQYF. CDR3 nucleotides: TGCGCCAGCAGCATACCCCAAGAGACCCAGTACTTC.

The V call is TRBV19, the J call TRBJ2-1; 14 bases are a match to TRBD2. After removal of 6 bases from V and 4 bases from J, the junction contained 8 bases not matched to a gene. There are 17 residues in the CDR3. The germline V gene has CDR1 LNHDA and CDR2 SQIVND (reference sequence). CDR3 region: CASSRGLAGEPYNEQFF. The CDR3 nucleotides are TGTGCCAGTAGCAGGGGACTAGCGGGAGAGCCTTACAATGAGCAGTTCTTC. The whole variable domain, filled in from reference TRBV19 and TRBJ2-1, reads DGGITQSPKYLFRKEGQNVTLSCEQNLNHDAMYWYRQDPGQGLRLIYYSQIVNDFQKGDIAEGYSVSREKKESFPLTVTSAQKNPTAFYLCASSRGLAGEPYNEQFFGPGTRLTVL.

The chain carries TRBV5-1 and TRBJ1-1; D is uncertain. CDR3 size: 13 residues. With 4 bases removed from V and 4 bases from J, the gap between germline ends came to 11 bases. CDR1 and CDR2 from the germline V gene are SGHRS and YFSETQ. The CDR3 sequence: CASSITGSTEAFF. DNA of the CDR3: TGCGCCAGCAGCATAACTGGTAGCACTGAAGCTTTCTTT.

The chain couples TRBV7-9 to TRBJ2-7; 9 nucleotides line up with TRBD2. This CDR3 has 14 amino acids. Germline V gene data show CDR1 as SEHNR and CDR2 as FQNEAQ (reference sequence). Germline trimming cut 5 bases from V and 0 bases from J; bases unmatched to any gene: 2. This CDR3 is CASSRSGSSYEQYF. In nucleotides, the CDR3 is TGTGCCAGCAGCCGTAGCGGGAGCTCCTACGAGCAGTACTTC. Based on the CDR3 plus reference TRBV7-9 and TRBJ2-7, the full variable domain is DTGVSQNPRHKITKRGQNVTFRCDPISEHNRLYWYRQTLGQGPEFLTYFQNEAQLEKSRLLSDRFSAERPKGSFSTLEIQRTEQGDSAMYLCASSRSGSSYEQYFGPGTRLTVT.

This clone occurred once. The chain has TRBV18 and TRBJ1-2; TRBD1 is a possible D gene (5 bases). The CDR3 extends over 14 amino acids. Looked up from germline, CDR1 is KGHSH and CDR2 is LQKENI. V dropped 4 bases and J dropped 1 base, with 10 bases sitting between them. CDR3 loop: CASSQLRDNYGYTF. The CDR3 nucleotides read TGTGCCAGCTCACAACTCAGGGATAACTATGGCTACACCTTC. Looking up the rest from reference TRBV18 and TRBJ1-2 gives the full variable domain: NAGVMQNPRHLVRRRGQEARLRCSPMKGHSHVYWYRQLPEEGLKFMVYLQKENIIDESGMPKERFSAEFPKEGPSILRIQQVVRGDSAAYFCASSQLRDNYGYTFGSGTRLTVV.

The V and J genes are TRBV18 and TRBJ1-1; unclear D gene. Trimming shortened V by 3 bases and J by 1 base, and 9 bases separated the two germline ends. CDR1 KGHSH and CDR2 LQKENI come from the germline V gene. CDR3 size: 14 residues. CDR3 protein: CASSPRTENTEAFF. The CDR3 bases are TGTGCCAGCTCACCCAGGACGGAGAACACTGAAGCTTTCTTT.

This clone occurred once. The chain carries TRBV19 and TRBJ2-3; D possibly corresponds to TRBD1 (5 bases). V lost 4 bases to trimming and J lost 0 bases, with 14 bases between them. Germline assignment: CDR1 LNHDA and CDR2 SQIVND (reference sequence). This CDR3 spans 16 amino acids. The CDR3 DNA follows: TGTGCCAGTAGTACAGGGCCCCTTAGGAGCACAGATACGCAGTATTTT. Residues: CASSTGPLRSTDTQYF.

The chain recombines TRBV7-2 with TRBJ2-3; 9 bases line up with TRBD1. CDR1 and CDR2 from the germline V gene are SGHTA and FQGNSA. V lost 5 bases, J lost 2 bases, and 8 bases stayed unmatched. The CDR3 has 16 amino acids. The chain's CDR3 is CASSPTGGATTDTQYF. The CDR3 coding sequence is TGTGCCAGCAGCCCAACAGGGGGCGCGACCACAGATACGCAGTATTTT.

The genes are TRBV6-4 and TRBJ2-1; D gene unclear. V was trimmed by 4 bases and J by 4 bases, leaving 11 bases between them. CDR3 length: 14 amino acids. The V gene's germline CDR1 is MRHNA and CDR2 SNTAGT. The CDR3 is CASSVWNEYNEQFF. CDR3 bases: TGTGCCAGCAGTGTCTGGAACGAGTACAATGAGCAGTTCTTC.

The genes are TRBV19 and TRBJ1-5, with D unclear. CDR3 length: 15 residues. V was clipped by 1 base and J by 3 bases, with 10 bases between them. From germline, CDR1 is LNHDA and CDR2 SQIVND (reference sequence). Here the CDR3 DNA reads TGTGCCAGTAGTATAGGACGTAAGCCCAATCAGCCCCAGCATTTT. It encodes CASSIGRKPNQPQHF.

The CDR3 DNA sequence: TGTGCCAGCAGCTTAGAGGGCAATTCACCCCTCCACTTT. Protein product: CASSLEGNSPLHF. The rearrangement links TRBV7-9 to TRBJ1-6; D unresolved. CDR1 and CDR2 from the germline V gene are SEHNR and FQNEAQ (reference sequence). This CDR3 is built from 13 residues. V lost 1 base and J 7 bases, leaving 5 bases between the germline ends.

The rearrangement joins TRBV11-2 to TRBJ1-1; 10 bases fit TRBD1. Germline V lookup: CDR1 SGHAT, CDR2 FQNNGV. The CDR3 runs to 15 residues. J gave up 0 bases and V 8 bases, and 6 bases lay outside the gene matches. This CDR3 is CASGQGVGVNTEAFF. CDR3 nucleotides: TGTGCCAGCGGACAGGGGGTGGGGGTGAACACTGAAGCTTTCTTT.

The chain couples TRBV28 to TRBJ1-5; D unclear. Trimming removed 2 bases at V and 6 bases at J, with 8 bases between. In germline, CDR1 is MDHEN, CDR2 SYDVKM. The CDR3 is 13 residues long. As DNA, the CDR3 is TGTGCCAGCAGTTTAATCCCATCTCAGCCCCAGCATTTT. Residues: CASSLIPSQPQHF. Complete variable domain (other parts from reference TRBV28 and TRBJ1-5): DVKVTQSSRYLVKRTGEKVFLECVQDMDHENMFWYRQDPGLGLRLIYFSYDVKMKEKGDIPEGYSVSREKKERFSLILESASTNQTSMYLCASSLIPSQPQHFGDGTRLSIL.

The CDR3 protein is CASSSPPKETQYF. CDR3 DNA sequence: TGCGCCAGCAGCTCCCCCCCAAAAGAGACCCAGTACTTC. The chain couples TRBV5-1 to TRBJ2-5; D remains ambiguous. The germline gives CDR1 SGHRS, CDR2 YFSETQ. Trimming removed 3 bases from V and 3 bases from J, with 9 bases in between. This CDR3 is built from 13 residues. The variable domain in full, completed from reference TRBV5-1 and TRBJ2-5, reads KAGVTQTPRYLIKTRGQQVTLSCSPISGHRSVSWYQQTPGQGLQFLFEYFSETQRNKGNFPGRFSGRQFSNSRSEMNVSTLELGDSALYLCASSSPPKETQYFGPGTRLLVL.

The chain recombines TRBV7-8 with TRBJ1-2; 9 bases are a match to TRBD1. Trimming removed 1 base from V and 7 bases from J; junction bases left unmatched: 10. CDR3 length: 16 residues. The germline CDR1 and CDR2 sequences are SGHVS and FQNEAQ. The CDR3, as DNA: TGTGCCAGCAGCTTAGACAGAGGGACAGGGCCGTCTGGCTACACCTTC. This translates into CASSLDRGTGPSGYTF.

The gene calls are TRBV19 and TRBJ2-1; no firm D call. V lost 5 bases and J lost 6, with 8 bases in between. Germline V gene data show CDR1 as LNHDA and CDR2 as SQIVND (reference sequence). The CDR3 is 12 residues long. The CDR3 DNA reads TGTGCCAGTAGTCCCCACCTCAATGAGCAGTTCTTC. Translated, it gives CASSPHLNEQFF.

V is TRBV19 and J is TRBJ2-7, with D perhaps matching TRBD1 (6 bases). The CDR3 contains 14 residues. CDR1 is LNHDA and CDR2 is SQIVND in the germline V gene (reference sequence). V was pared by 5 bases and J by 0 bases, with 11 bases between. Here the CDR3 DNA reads TGTGCCAGTAGTCCCCGGGACACCTCCTACGAGCAGTACTTC. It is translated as CASSPRDTSYEQYF. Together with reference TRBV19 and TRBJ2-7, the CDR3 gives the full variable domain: DGGITQSPKYLFRKEGQNVTLSCEQNLNHDAMYWYRQDPGQGLRLIYYSQIVNDFQKGDIAEGYSVSREKKESFPLTVTSAQKNPTAFYLCASSPRDTSYEQYFGPGTRLTVT.

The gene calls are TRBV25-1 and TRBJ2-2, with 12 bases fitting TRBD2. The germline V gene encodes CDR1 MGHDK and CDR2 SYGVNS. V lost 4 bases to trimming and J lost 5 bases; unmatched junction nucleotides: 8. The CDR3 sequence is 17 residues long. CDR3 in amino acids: CASSGGLAGIRTGELFF. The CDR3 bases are TGTGCCAGCAGTGGTGGACTAGCGGGAATCAGGACCGGGGAGCTGTTTTTT.

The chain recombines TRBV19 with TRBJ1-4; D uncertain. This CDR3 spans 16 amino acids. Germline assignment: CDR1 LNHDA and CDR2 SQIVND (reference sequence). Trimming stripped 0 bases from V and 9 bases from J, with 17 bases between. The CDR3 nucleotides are TGTGCCAGTAGTATAGATTACCTAAGTGGGCCGAAAAAACTGTTTTTT. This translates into CASSIDYLSGPKKLFF.

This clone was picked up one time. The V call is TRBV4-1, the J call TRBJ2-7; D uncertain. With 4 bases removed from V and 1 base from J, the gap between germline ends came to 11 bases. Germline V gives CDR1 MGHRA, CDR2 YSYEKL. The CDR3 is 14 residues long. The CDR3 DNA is TGCGCCAGCAGCCCGTGGGCGGAATCCTACGAGCAGTACTTC. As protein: CASSPWAESYEQYF.

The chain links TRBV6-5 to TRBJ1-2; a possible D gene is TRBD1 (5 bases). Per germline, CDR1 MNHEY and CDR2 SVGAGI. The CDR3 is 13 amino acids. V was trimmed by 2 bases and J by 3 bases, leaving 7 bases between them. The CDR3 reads CASSYTGYYGYTF. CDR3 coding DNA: TGTGCCAGCAGTTACACAGGATACTATGGCTACACCTTC.

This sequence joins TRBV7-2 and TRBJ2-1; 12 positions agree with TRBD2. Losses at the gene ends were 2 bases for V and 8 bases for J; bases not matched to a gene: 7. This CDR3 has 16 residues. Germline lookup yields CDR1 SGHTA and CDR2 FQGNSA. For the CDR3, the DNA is TGTGCCAGCAGCTTATTTCGGACTAGCGGGATTGATGAGCAGTTCTTC. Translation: CASSLFRTSGIDEQFF.

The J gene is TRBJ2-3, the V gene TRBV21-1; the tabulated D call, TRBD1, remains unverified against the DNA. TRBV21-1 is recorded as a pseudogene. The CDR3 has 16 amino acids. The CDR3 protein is CASSKVETGCTDTQYF. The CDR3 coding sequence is TGTGCCAGCAGCAAGGTGGAGACAGGTTGCACAGATACGCAGTATTTT.

CDR3 nucleotides: TGCGCCAGCATCCCCGGTCCAGGGTACACCGGGGAGCTGTTTTTT. It specifies CASIPGPGYTGELFF. The chain links TRBV5-1 to TRBJ2-2; tentative D call: TRBD1 (5 bases). This CDR3 has 15 residues. Germline V gives CDR1 SGHRS, CDR2 YFSETQ. Trimming cost V 6 bases and J 3 bases, with 15 bases left between them. The full variable domain, completed using reference TRBV5-1 and TRBJ2-2, is KAGVTQTPRYLIKTRGQQVTLSCSPISGHRSVSWYQQTPGQGLQFLFEYFSETQRNKGNFPGRFSGRQFSNSRSEMNVSTLELGDSALYLCASIPGPGYTGELFFGEGSRLTVL.

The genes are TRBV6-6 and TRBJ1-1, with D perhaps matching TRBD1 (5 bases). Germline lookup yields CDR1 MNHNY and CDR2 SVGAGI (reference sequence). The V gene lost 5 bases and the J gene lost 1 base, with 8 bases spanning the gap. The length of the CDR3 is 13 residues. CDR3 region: CASSDGQNTEAFF. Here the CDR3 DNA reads TGTGCCAGCAGTGACGGACAGAACACTGAAGCTTTCTTT.

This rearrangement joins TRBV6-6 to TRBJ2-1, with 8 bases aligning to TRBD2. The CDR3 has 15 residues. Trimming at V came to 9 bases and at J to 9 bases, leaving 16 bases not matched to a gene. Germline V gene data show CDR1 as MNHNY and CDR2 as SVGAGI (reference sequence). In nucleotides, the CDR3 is TGTGCCAGTTCTCCTTTGGAGCGGGAGAGGAGTGAGCAGTTCTTC. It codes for CASSPLERERSEQFF.

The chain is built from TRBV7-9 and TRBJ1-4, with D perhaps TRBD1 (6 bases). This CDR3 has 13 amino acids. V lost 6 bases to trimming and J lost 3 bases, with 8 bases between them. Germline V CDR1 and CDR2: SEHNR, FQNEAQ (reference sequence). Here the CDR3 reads CASRTGPNEKLFF. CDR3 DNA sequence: TGTGCCAGCAGGACAGGACCTAATGAAAAACTGTTTTTT.